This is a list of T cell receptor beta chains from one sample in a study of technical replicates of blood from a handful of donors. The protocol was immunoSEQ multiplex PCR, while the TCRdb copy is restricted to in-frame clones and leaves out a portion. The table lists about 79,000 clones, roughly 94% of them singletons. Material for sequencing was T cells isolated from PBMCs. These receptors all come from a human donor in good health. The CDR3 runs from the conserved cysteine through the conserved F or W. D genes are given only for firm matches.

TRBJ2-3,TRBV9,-,CASALGASSTDTQYF
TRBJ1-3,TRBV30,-,CAWTPLDSGGGNTIYF
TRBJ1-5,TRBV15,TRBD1,CATSRGTQGVAQPQHF
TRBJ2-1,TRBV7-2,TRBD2,CASSLTLAASFYEQFF
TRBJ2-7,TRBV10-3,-,CAIRREEPSSYEQYF
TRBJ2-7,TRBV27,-,CASSLAGFTYEQYF
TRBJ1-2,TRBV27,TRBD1,CASSLRSGQGGGYTF
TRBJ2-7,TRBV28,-,CASSPRPGKSPDHYEQYF
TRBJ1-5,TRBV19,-,CASSWQAGDQPQHF
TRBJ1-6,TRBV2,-,CADRDIANSPLHF
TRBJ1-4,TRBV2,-,CASSDYSGWSGKLFF
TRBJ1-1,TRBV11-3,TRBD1,CASSLVQGAEAFF
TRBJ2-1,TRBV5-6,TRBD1,CASSLGVTGGYNEQFF
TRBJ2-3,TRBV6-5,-,CASSTRGKDTQYF
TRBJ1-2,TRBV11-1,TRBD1,CATTGLPGTVTYYGYTF
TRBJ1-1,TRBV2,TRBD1,CASGGRQGGTEAFF
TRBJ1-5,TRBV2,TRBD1,CASSEGQGRNQPQHF
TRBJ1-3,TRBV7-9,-,CASSPHTGNTIYF
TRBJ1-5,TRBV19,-,CASSMSGVTYQPQHF
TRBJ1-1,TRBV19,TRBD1,CASTQGQGNTEAFF
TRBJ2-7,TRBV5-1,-,CASSLTGVSYEQYF
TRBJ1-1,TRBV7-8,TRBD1,CASSLPGQGLNTEAFF
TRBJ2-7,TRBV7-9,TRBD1,CASSPGQGKAYEQYF
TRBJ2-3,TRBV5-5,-,CASSLYSVSSTDTQYF
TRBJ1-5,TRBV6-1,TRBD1,CASSARTGVNLYQPQHF
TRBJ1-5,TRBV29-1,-,CSVVSGTNQPQHF
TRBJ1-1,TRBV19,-,CASRITMNTEAFF
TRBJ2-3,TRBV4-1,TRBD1,CASSHHLDRDISTDTQYF
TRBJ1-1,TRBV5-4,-,CASSLATFSMNTEAFF
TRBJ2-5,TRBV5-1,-,CASSFEETQYF
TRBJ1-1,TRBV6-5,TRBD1,CAIKQGAQAEAFF
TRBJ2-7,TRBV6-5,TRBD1,CASSSPTGGYYEQYF
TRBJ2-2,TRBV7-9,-,CASSLMSGVGGELFF
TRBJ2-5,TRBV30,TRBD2,CAWNHGLADQETQYF
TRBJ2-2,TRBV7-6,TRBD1,CASSMGQGGTGELFF
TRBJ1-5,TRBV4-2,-,CASSQEIGQGNQPQHF
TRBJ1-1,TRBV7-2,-,CASSLTTGNTEAFF
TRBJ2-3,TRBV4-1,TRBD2,CASSQVPGLAGFSDTQYF
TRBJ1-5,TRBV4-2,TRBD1,CASSQLDRGSNQPQHF
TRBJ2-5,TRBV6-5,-,CASSYSISGNQETQYF
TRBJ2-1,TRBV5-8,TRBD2,CASSLIITSAYNEQFF
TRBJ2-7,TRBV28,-,CASSSEGRGYEQYF
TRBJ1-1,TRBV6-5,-,CASSSYRAVNTEAFF
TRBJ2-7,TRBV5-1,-,CASSLSFGDYEQYF
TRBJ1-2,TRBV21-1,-,CASSMRGSKNREANYGYTF
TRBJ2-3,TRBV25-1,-,CASSTRDTQYF
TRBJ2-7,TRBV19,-,CASSIYDSYEQYF
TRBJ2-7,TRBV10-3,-,CAISARGDEQYF
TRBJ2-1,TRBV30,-,CAWSAQRRPNEQFF
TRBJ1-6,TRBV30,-,CAWRQGSRNNSPLHF
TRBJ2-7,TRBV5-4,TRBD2,CASSLRGLTYEQYF
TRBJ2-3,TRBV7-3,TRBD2,CASSLIAGADTQYF
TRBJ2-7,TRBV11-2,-,CASSLDSSYEQYF
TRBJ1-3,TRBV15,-,CATSIKNRVENTIYF
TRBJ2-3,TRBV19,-,CASGKFFLARGSTDTQYF